Below, 23 T cell receptor beta chains from the same sample are listed, as sequenced in a study of blood T cells in healthy people across ages. It was with a sample-barcoded 5' primer and a J-beta primer mix that a second PCR of roughly 7 to 12 cycles was run. TCRdb re-derived calls from the 5' RACE reads in MiXCR, one entry per CDR3 protein. The sample holds 1.5 million to 2 million distinct CDR3 sequences; just under 50% are singletons and the top ten take more than 2%. Source material: blood. Receptors originate from a woman in her thirties or forties in good health.

In nucleotides, the CDR3 is TGCGCCAGCAGCCAAGTCCCGCCCTGGGGGGCGTTGAACTATGGCTACACCTTC. This gives the protein CASSQVPPWGALNYGYTF. The chain carries TRBV4-1 and TRBJ1-2; D is perhaps TRBD1 (6 bases). V was pared by 1 base and J by 2 bases, with 20 bases between. Per the germline V gene, CDR1 is MGHRA and CDR2 is YSYEKL. The CDR3 has 18 amino acids.

This clonotype has only a few counts. The chain is built from TRBV21-1 and TRBJ1-2. TRBV21-1 is a known pseudogene. There are 17 residues in the CDR3. As DNA, the CDR3 is TGTGCCAGCAGCAATACCAAACAGTGGCGATCCCACGGCGGCTACACCTTC. This codes for CASSNTKQWRSHGGYTF.

V usage is TRBV5-1 and J usage is TRBJ2-2; possible D gene TRBD1, 6 bases. Trimming took 7 bases from V and 3 from J, leaving 19 bases between them. CDR1 is SGHRS, CDR2 YFSETQ, per germline. The CDR3 is 16 amino acids. This CDR3 reads CASRINRQEYTGELFF. CDR3 in DNA: TGCGCCAGCCGGATAAACAGACAGGAGTACACCGGGGAGCTGTTTTTT.

The chain is built from TRBV6-1 and TRBJ2-7; D could derive from TRBD1 or TRBD2 (5 bases each). The CDR3 has 14 residues. Germline loops: CDR1 MNHNS, CDR2 SASEGT. V was trimmed by 6 bases and J by 2 bases, leaving 14 bases between them. CDR3 coding DNA: TGTGCCAGCAGGGTGGGGGACGTTACCTACGAGCAGTACTTC. Translated: CASRVGDVTYEQYF.

The chain carries TRBV12-3 or TRBV12-4 and TRBJ2-1; 7 nucleotides line up with TRBD1. The CDR3 totals 13 residues. Losses at the gene ends were 3 bases for V and 9 bases for J; bases not matched to a gene: 5. The CDR3 DNA follows: TGTGCCAGCAGTTTTCACAGGGACAGTGAGCAGTTCTTC. Protein sequence: CASSFHRDSEQFF.

This rearrangement joins TRBV7-2 to TRBJ2-5; 10 bases match TRBD2. The V gene's germline CDR1 is SGHTA and CDR2 FQGNSA. V was clipped by 1 base and J by 4 bases; unmatched bases: 6. The CDR3 is 16 amino acids. In DNA form, the CDR3 reads TGTGCCAGCAGCTTAGTGGCTAGCGGGGGAGGAGAGACCCAGTACTTC. The encoded protein is CASSLVASGGGETQYF.

This sequence joins TRBV27 and TRBJ2-7; D is ambiguous. The germline V and J ends were trimmed by 6 bases and 7 bases, with 16 bases remaining between them. CDR3 length equals 13 residues. Germline CDR1 is MNHEY and CDR2 is SMNVEV (reference sequence). Written as DNA, the CDR3 is TGTGCCAGCAGCCAGACATCTGTTGGGGAGCAGTACTTC. Its translation is CASSQTSVGEQYF.

The V and J genes are TRBV15 and TRBJ2-3; D gene uncertain. The CDR3 contains 13 residues. Germline values: CDR1 LNHNV, CDR2 YYDKDF (reference sequence). The V and J ends lost 0 bases and 6 bases respectively, with 7 bases between them. CDR3 sequence (DNA): TGTGCCACCAGCAGAGATACGGCGGATACGCAGTATTTT. Protein product: CATSRDTADTQYF.

V gene TRBV29-1 combines with J gene TRBJ2-3, with 7 bases lining up with TRBD1. Germline lookup yields CDR1 SQVTM and CDR2 ANQGSEA. The CDR3 consists of 13 residues. V shed 7 bases, J shed 2 bases, and the junction held 6 bases outside the gene matches. The CDR3 DNA sequence: TGCAGCGCAGGACAGGCCAACACAGATACGCAGTATTTT. Protein: CSAGQANTDTQYF.

This chain connects TRBV20-1 to TRBJ1-6, with 8 nucleotides matching TRBD1. Germline V CDR1 and CDR2: DFQATT, SNEGSKA (reference sequence). This CDR3 region has 14 residues. After removal of 7 bases from V and 4 bases from J, the junction contained 6 bases not matched to a gene. The CDR3 nucleotides read TGCAGTGTCTACAGGGGGGCATATAATTCACCCCTCCACTTT. It is translated as CSVYRGAYNSPLHF.

With regard to this clonotype: At one of its ends the junction is not consistent with the germline gene, which may arise from a read error. This chain connects TRBV27 to TRBJ1-2; 7 positions match TRBD1. This CDR3 has 13 residues. Germline CDR1 reads MNHEY; CDR2 reads SMNVEV (reference sequence). The DNA of the CDR3 is TGTGTCAGCAGCGACAGGGCTAGAGGAGGCTACACCTTC. It yields the protein CVSSDRARGGYTF.

Only a few counts were recorded for this clonotype. V is TRBV4-1 and J is TRBJ2-7, with 8 nucleotides matching TRBD2. Germline V CDR1 and CDR2: MGHRA, YSYEKL. This CDR3 comprises 14 residues. The trim removed 3 bases at V and 0 bases at J, leaving 1 base unmatched. Written as DNA, the CDR3 is TGCGCCAGCAGCCACGGGACTAGCTCCTACGAGCAGTACTTC. Translated, it gives CASSHGTSSYEQYF.

V gene TRBV7-2 combines with J gene TRBJ1-2; TRBD1 is a possible D gene (6 bases). CDR3 length equals 15 residues. CDR1 SGHTA and CDR2 FQGNSA come from the germline V gene. The V end was cut by 7 bases, the J end by 4 bases, with 19 bases between. CDR3 amino acids: CASKEGGGAVYGYTF. The CDR3 nucleotides read TGTGCCAGCAAGGAGGGGGGGGGCGCCGTCTATGGCTACACCTTC.

This clonotype was detected only a few times. The CDR3 nucleotides are TGTGCCAGCAGCTCGGGACGACAGGGAAATTCACCCCTCCACTTT. It codes for CASSSGRQGNSPLHF. The chain joins TRBV7-2 to TRBJ1-6; TRBD1 matches at 7 bases. The germline V gene encodes CDR1 SGHTA and CDR2 FQGNSA. There are 15 residues in the CDR3. V dropped 4 bases and J dropped 7; count of bases not matched to a gene: 7.

This chain uses TRBV6-2 or TRBV6-3 with TRBJ2-7; D perhaps matches TRBD1 (6 bases). The ends were cut back, 2 bases at V and 2 bases at J, with 10 bases in the middle. The CDR3 is made up of 14 amino acids. Germline V gene data show CDR1 as MNHEY and CDR2 as SVGEGT. The CDR3 DNA is TGTGCCAGCAGTTACGAAGGACAGACCTACGAGCAGTACTTC. Encoded protein: CASSYEGQTYEQYF.

This clonotype has only a few counts. The V gene is TRBV6-6, the J gene TRBJ2-1; D may be TRBD1 (6 bases). The CDR3 loop spans 16 amino acids. Germline CDR1 MNHNY, CDR2 SVGAGI (reference sequence). Trimming took 5 bases from V and 4 from J, leaving 18 bases between them. The CDR3 protein is CASSASGAGVYNEQFF. The CDR3 nucleotides read TGTGCCAGCAGTGCGTCAGGGGCAGGGGTTTACAATGAGCAGTTCTTC.

This clonotype was observed a single time. One end of the junction varies from germline; a read error may be responsible. This rearrangement joins TRBV7-8 to TRBJ2-7; possibly TRBD1 or TRBD2 for D (5 bases each). The CDR3 spans 15 residues. CDR1 is SGHVS, CDR2 FQNEAQ, per germline. The CDR3 coding sequence is TGTACCAGCAGCTTCACAGCCGGGACCATCAATGAGCAGTACTTC. It is translated as CTSSFTAGTINEQYF.

The table lists this clonotype with many counts. The J gene is TRBJ2-3, the V gene TRBV6-2 or TRBV6-3; no clear D. In germline, CDR1 is MNHEY, CDR2 SVGEGT. V lost 6 bases and J lost 2, with 3 bases in between. This CDR3 has 11 residues. CDR3 bases: TGTGCCAGCAGCAACACAGATACGCAGTATTTT. This encodes CASSNTDTQYF.

This rearrangement joins TRBV11-2 to TRBJ2-1; D is unresolved. The CDR3 spans 12 residues. Germline V gene lookup returns CDR1 SGHAT and CDR2 FQNNGV. V was shortened by 4 bases and J by 8 bases, with 9 bases between the two germline ends. CDR3 loop: CASSSLTDEQFF. The CDR3 nucleotides read TGTGCCAGCAGCTCGTTAACGGATGAGCAGTTCTTC.

The chain carries TRBV28 and TRBJ2-1; 7 nucleotides align to TRBD2. The CDR3 runs 15 residues. V shed 4 bases, J shed 8 bases, and the junction held 11 bases outside the gene matches. CDR1 is MDHEN and CDR2 is SYDVKM in the germline V gene. The CDR3 sequence: CASSSFREEYHEQFF. CDR3 in DNA: TGTGCCAGCAGTTCCTTCCGGGAGGAGTACCATGAGCAGTTCTTC.

The rearrangement uses TRBV6-1 and TRBJ2-5, with no clear D. Trimming shortened V by 8 bases and J by 9 bases, and 19 bases separated the two germline ends. CDR1 and CDR2 (germline): MNHNS, SASEGT. This CDR3 contains 13 residues. The CDR3 sequence is CASSQDQSVAQYF. The DNA of the CDR3 is TGTGCCAGCTCCCAGGACCAGAGTGTGGCCCAGTACTTC.

V and J are TRBV20-1 and TRBJ2-3; 9 nucleotides align to TRBD1. The CDR3 is made up of 14 amino acids. V shed 6 bases and J 2 bases; nucleotides not matched to a gene: 6. Germline values: CDR1 DFQATT, CDR2 SNEGSKA (reference sequence). This CDR3 reads CSATGTGNTDTQYF. The CDR3, as DNA: TGCAGTGCCACCGGGACAGGGAACACAGATACGCAGTATTTT.

The V and J genes are TRBV20-1 and TRBJ2-3; possible D gene TRBD1, 6 bases. Germline V gene data show CDR1 as DFQATT and CDR2 as SNEGSKA (reference sequence). This CDR3 is built from 12 residues. Trimming removed 6 bases from V and 6 bases from J, with 13 bases in between. The CDR3 protein is CSAQRQVDTQYF. The CDR3 DNA reads as TGCAGTGCCCAACGACAGGTCGATACGCAGTATTTT.